This T cell receptor beta chain was documented in a study of T cell repertoires in cytomegalovirus infection (dated by TCRdb to the late 2010s). With regard to the full study: The peptide stimulations were aimed at well-studied HLA-B-restricted epitopes as well as recently identified HLA-C-restricted CMV epitopes, whose presentation resists viral immunomodulation. Donor HLA type was relevant to the analysis, as public TCR beta signatures indicated carriage of CMV infection together with the matching HLA type. General study outcomes and caveats: The ex vivo response was dominated by HLA-C-restricted CMV-specific TCR beta clonotypes, which also provided the single most frequent clonotype in two of eight donors. Cumulative frequency of public TCR beta family members discriminated carriers of CMV infection plus the relevant HLA type in this cohort and an independent 352-donor cohort.

Sequenced using an Illumina HiSeq 1500. TCRdb ran its own pipeline on the public reads, namely fastp trimming at Q25 and MiXCR clone calling, and kept in-frame beta chains. For every CDR3 protein sequence, its rows merge into one entry that carries the most common genes and DNA. The sample data list approximately 770,000 distinct CDR3 sequences, and under 35% of these were observed just once. Less than 15% of the sample is in the top ten clones. This clonotype was seen at least ten times. Its antigen is unknown. No quality values exist for individual bases; no much larger clone is one base distant. In the germline V gene (reference sequence), CDR1 corresponds to SEHNR and CDR2 to FQNEAQ. V gives up 0 bases and J gives up 4 bases, and the segment between their germline ends measures 21 bases. Counted from cysteine to phenylalanine, this CDR3 has 18 amino acids. Just the 54-base CDR3 DNA is kept, in frame starting at base 1.

What this sample's treatment or condition label stands for: in vitro stimulation with specific CMV peptide epitopes to enrich CMV-specific T cells. The source of this sequence is a human donor in good health (CMV status not recorded). Some clones in this sample may be carry-over from other donors' samples. The sample was cultured CD8+ T cells from PBMCs, taken from culture after CMV antigen stimulation. The sequence is built from TRBV7-9 and TRBJ1-1; the D gene is unclear. For the CDR3, the sequence is CASSLAALVLVPFTEAFF. The sequenced DNA: TGTGCCAGCAGCTTAGCCGCACTGGTATTGGTCCCCTTCACTGAAGCTTTCTTT.